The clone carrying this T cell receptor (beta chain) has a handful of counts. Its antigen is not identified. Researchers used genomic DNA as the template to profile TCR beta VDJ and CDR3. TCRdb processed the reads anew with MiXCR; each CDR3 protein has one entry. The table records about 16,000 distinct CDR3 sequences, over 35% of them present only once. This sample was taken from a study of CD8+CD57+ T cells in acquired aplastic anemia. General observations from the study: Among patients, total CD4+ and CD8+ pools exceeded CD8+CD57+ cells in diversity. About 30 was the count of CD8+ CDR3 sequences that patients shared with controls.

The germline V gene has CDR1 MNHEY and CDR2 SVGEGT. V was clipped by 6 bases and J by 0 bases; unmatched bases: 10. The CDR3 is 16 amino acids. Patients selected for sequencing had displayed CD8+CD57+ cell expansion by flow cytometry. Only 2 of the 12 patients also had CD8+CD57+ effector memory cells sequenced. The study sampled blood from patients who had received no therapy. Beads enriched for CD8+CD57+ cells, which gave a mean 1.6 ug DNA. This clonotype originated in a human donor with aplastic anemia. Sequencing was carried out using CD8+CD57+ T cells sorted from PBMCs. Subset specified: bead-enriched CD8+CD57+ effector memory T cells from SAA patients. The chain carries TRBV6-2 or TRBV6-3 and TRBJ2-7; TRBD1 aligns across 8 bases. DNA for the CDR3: TGTGCCAGCAGCACATGGGACAGGACGAGCTCCTACGAGCAGTACTTC. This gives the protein CASSTWDRTSSYEQYF.